This entry lists 26 T cell receptor beta chains sequenced from one sample in a study of blood T cell repertoires in COVID-19. Sequencing was performed with immunoSEQ multiplex PCR; in TCRdb, only in-frame clones are kept and a portion is missing. The sample shows about 240,000 clones, about four fifths of them seen only once. Sequencing was carried out using peripheral blood. The receptors stem from a young man who had recovered from COVID-19.

The rearrangement links TRBV5-8 to TRBJ1-4, with 7 positions matching TRBD1. The CDR3 totals 16 residues. With 0 bases clipped from V and 5 bases from J, the junction kept 7 bases outside the gene matches. The germline CDR1 and CDR2 sequences are SGHTS and YDEGEE. The CDR3 nucleotides are TGTGCCAGCAGCTTGGGCACCGGGACAGAAAATGAAAAACTGTTTTTT. Its translation: CASSLGTGTENEKLFF. The full variable domain, with the rest looked up from reference TRBV5-8 and TRBJ1-4, is EAGVTQSPTHLIKTRGQQATLRCSPISGHTSVYWYQQALGLGLQFLLWYDEGEERNRGNFPPRFSGRQFPNYSSELNVNALELEDSALYLCASSLGTGTENEKLFFGSGTQLSVL.

This clone was counted only a few times. This rearrangement joins TRBV5-1 to TRBJ2-3, with 13 bases aligning to TRBD2. CDR3 length equals 15 residues. From germline, CDR1 is SGHRS and CDR2 YFSETQ. Trimming removed 4 bases from V and 5 bases from J; junction bases left unmatched: 4. The CDR3 here is CASSPTSGGGDTQYF. The DNA of the CDR3 is TGCGCCAGCAGCCCTACTAGCGGGGGGGGAGATACGCAGTATTTT.

V and J are TRBV28 and TRBJ2-5; perhaps TRBD2 as D (5 bases). Trimming took off 8 bases at V and 1 base at J, with 8 bases between the two ends. The CDR3 has 12 amino acids. Germline V CDR1 and CDR2: MDHEN, SYDVKM. CDR3 nucleotide sequence: TGTGCCAGCGGGAGTAGCCAAGAGACCCAGTACTTC. Its protein is CASGSSQETQYF. Combining the CDR3 with reference TRBV28 and TRBJ2-5 gives the whole variable domain DVKVTQSSRYLVKRTGEKVFLECVQDMDHENMFWYRQDPGLGLRLIYFSYDVKMKEKGDIPEGYSVSREKKERFSLILESASTNQTSMYLCASGSSQETQYFGPGTRLLVL.

This clone occurred a few times. The V gene is TRBV6-6, the J gene TRBJ1-1; TRBD1 matches 8 bases. Trimming at V came to 6 bases and at J to 1 base, leaving 7 bases not matched to a gene. Germline values: CDR1 MNHNY, CDR2 SVGAGI (reference sequence). The length of the CDR3 is 15 residues. The CDR3 spells CASRPGQGKNTEAFF. For the CDR3, the DNA is TGTGCCAGCAGGCCTGGACAGGGTAAGAACACTGAAGCTTTCTTT.

This chain joins TRBV18 and TRBJ2-1; 7 bases align to TRBD1. This CDR3 is 17 amino acids long. CDR1 is KGHSH and CDR2 is LQKENI in the germline V gene. With V trimmed by 2 bases and J by 4 bases, 11 bases remained unmatched. The CDR3 DNA reads as TGTGCCAGCTCACCAGCGCCGACAGGGTCGGCGTACAATGAGCAGTTCTTC. Protein sequence: CASSPAPTGSAYNEQFF.

The chain employs TRBV5-1 and TRBJ2-2; D perhaps matches TRBD2 (5 bases). V shed 6 bases and J shed 10 bases, with 22 bases lying between them. Germline V gene sequence: CDR1 SGHRS, CDR2 YFSETQ. This CDR3 comprises 15 residues. CDR3 amino acids: CASIGKVREPSELFF. DNA for the CDR3: TGCGCCAGCATTGGTAAGGTAAGGGAGCCCTCGGAGCTGTTTTTT.

The CDR3 bases are TGTGCCAGCAGTGACGCCGGACAGGGTGAGCGCAATCAGCCCCAGCATTTT. Its translation is CASSDAGQGERNQPQHF. This sequence joins TRBV6-4 and TRBJ1-5; 8 positions match TRBD1. Germline lookup yields CDR1 MRHNA and CDR2 SNTAGT. The CDR3 consists of 17 residues. Losses at the gene ends were 2 bases for V and 2 bases for J; bases not matched to a gene: 8.

Comment on this clone: A much larger clonotype is one base distant, so this may be a read error. Other DNA sequences from this sample encode an identical CDR3 as well. V usage is TRBV19 and J usage is TRBJ1-5; 10 nucleotides match TRBD1. The trim removed 5 bases at V and 2 bases at J, leaving 0 bases unmatched. The length of the CDR3 is 14 residues. Germline V gene sequence: CDR1 LNHDA, CDR2 SQIVND (reference sequence). CDR3 protein: CASSGTGGNQPQHF. CDR3 in DNA: TGTGCCAGTAGTGGGACAGGGGGCAATCAGCCCCAGCATTTT.

This clone was counted once. The rearrangement links TRBV5-1 to TRBJ1-1; D is unclear. CDR1 SGHRS and CDR2 YFSETQ come from the germline V gene. The V end was cut by 6 bases, the J end by 1 base, with 13 bases between. This CDR3 has 14 amino acids. The CDR3 spells CASKENLGNTEAFF. In DNA, the CDR3 is TGCGCCAGCAAGGAGAACCTCGGGAACACTGAAGCTTTCTTT.

The V gene is TRBV2, the J gene TRBJ1-2; D remains ambiguous. The V end lost 8 bases, the J end lost 7 bases, and 17 bases lay between the germline ends. The germline CDR1 and CDR2 sequences are SNHLY and FYNNEI. This CDR3 is 13 amino acids long. As DNA, the CDR3 is TGTGCCAGCCTGGAGGCGAGAACTATTGGCTACACCTTC. The encoded protein is CASLEARTIGYTF. The whole variable domain, remainder taken from reference TRBV2 and TRBJ1-2, is EPEVTQTPSHQVTQMGQEVILRCVPISNHLYFYWYRQILGQKVEFLVSFYNNEISEKSEIFDDQFSVERPDGSNFTLKIRSTKLEDSAMYFCASLEARTIGYTFGSGTRLTVV.

This chain uses TRBV7-3 with TRBJ2-1, with 8 bases aligning to TRBD1. With V trimmed by 2 bases and J by 7 bases, 7 bases remained unmatched. Germline V gene data show CDR1 as SGHTA and CDR2 as FQGTGA. The CDR3 is 15 amino acids. The CDR3 DNA sequence: TGTGCCAGCAGCTTACCAGGGGGCTTGCTTAATGAGCAGTTCTTC. It specifies CASSLPGGLLNEQFF.

This clone has a handful of counts. The rearrangement joins TRBV5-1 to TRBJ1-3; the D gene is possibly TRBD1 (6 bases). Germline loops: CDR1 SGHRS, CDR2 YFSETQ. There are 15 residues in the CDR3. Trimming removed 0 bases at V and 6 bases at J, with 13 bases between. This CDR3 is CASSLASDSTNTIYF. The CDR3 region has the DNA TGCGCCAGCAGCTTGGCCTCGGACAGTACAAACACCATATATTTT.

The CDR3, as DNA: TGCGCCAGCAGCCGCCGAGGACAGGGCGACGAGCAGTACGTC. Its protein product is CASSRRGQGDEQYV. The chain joins TRBV5-1 to TRBJ2-7; TRBD1 aligns across 8 bases. V shed 4 bases, J shed 5 bases, and the junction held 8 bases outside the gene matches. Germline V gene data show CDR1 as SGHRS and CDR2 as YFSETQ. CDR3 size: 14 residues.

The V gene is TRBV11-2, the J gene TRBJ2-1; D perhaps matches TRBD1 (5 bases). The CDR3 has 14 residues. Germline V CDR1 and CDR2: SGHAT, FQNNGV. The V gene lost 5 bases and the J gene lost 7 bases, with 15 bases spanning the gap. For the CDR3, the DNA is TGTGCCAGCAGCAGGACACTTGGCCGTAATGAGCAGTTCTTC. Encoded protein: CASSRTLGRNEQFF.

V and J are TRBV9 and TRBJ2-1, with a weak D call TRBD2 (5 bases). The CDR3 consists of 15 residues. Trimming removed 5 bases from V and 8 bases from J, with 20 bases in between. Germline CDR1 is SGDLS and CDR2 is YYNGEE. The chain's CDR3 is CASRRASFGSDEQFF. DNA of the CDR3: TGTGCCAGCAGGAGGGCTTCATTTGGGTCGGATGAGCAGTTCTTC.

The chain carries TRBV3-1 (or the pseudogene TRBV3-2) and TRBJ2-1, with 11 nucleotides matching TRBD2. Germline V lookup: CDR1 LGHDT, CDR2 YNNKEL (reference sequence). With V trimmed by 3 bases and J by 0 bases, 7 bases remained unmatched. The CDR3 is made up of 18 amino acids. The CDR3 sequence is CASSHFRLAGSSYNEQFF. The CDR3 DNA reads as TGTGCCAGCAGCCATTTTCGACTAGCGGGGAGCTCCTACAATGAGCAGTTCTTC.

V is TRBV11-2 and J is TRBJ2-5, with 11 bases matching TRBD1. With V trimmed by 4 bases and J by 5 bases, 6 bases remained unmatched. The CDR3 has 15 residues. Germline CDR1 is SGHAT and CDR2 is FQNNGV. The CDR3 reads CASSSRDRGMETQYF. For the CDR3, the DNA is TGTGCCAGCAGCTCCCGGGACAGGGGGATGGAGACCCAGTACTTC.

This rearrangement joins TRBV6-5 to TRBJ1-4; 10 bases are shared with TRBD1. The germline V gene has CDR1 MNHEY and CDR2 SVGAGI. This CDR3 has 13 residues. V shed 7 bases, J shed 15 bases, and the junction held 11 bases outside the gene matches. CDR3 protein: CASNSVVGQGMFF. CDR3 bases: TGTGCCAGCAATAGTGTAGTGGGACAGGGGATGTTTTTT.

The chain is built from TRBV14 and TRBJ2-7, with 13 positions matching TRBD2. Trimming removed 4 bases from V and 3 bases from J; junction bases left unmatched: 3. The CDR3 has 15 amino acids. The germline gives CDR1 SGHDN, CDR2 FVKESK. CDR3 coding DNA: TGTGCCAGCAGCCGGCGACTAGCGGGGGGCTACGAGCAGTACTTC. It encodes CASSRRLAGGYEQYF.

The V call is TRBV3-1 (or the pseudogene TRBV3-2), the J call TRBJ2-7; D is possibly TRBD2 (6 bases). This CDR3 contains 15 residues. Trimming stripped 4 bases from V and 3 bases from J, with 16 bases between. The germline CDR1 and CDR2 sequences are LGHDT and YNNKEL (reference sequence). In nucleotides, the CDR3 is TGTGCCAGCAGCCTGGGCACGGGGGTGGGCTACGAGCAGTACGTC. It codes for CASSLGTGVGYEQYV.

Concerning this clone itself: Other DNA sequences in the same sample also yield this CDR3. The chain joins TRBV7-9 to TRBJ1-2, with no clear D. Germline loops: CDR1 SEHNR, CDR2 FQNEAQ (reference sequence). V dropped 1 base and J dropped 5 bases, with 5 bases sitting between them. This CDR3 spans 12 amino acids. Here the CDR3 reads CASSLVEYGYTF. The CDR3 DNA follows: TGTGCCAGCAGCTTAGTAGAGTATGGCTACACCTTC.

The chain links TRBV7-2 to TRBJ1-3; D is unclear. Trimming took off 5 bases at V and 6 bases at J, with 8 bases between the two ends. Germline CDR1 SGHTA, CDR2 FQGNSA. The CDR3 sequence is 12 residues long. CDR3 amino acids: CASSPQANTIYF. CDR3 bases: TGTGCCAGCAGCCCGCAGGCAAACACCATATATTTT.

This chain joins TRBV9 and TRBJ1-3; D might be TRBD1 (5 bases). The CDR3 runs 16 residues. V was cut by 4 bases and J by 2 bases, with 16 bases left in between. CDR1 and CDR2 (germline): SGDLS, YYNGEE. CDR3 bases: TGTGCCAGCAGCCCCCAAGGGACTTTTGCTGGAAACACCATATATTTT. Translated: CASSPQGTFAGNTIYF. The full variable domain, in which reference TRBV9 and TRBJ1-3 provide the parts outside the CDR3, is DSGVTQTPKHLITATGQRVTLRCSPRSGDLSVYWYQQSLDQGLQFLIQYYNGEERAKGNILERFSAQQFPDLHSELNLSSLELGDSALYFCASSPQGTFAGNTIYFGEGSWLTVV.

There are many counts of this clone. The chain joins TRBV9 to TRBJ1-3; 8 nucleotides line up with TRBD1. The CDR3 covers 15 residues. Germline trimming cut 4 bases from V and 3 bases from J; bases unmatched to any gene: 6. Looked up from germline, CDR1 is SGDLS and CDR2 is YYNGEE. CDR3 protein: CASSLQGAFGNTIYF. The CDR3 DNA sequence: TGTGCCAGCAGCCTGCAGGGGGCATTTGGAAACACCATATATTTT.

V gene TRBV6-5 combines with J gene TRBJ1-5; 9 bases align to TRBD1. The trim removed 2 bases at V and 11 bases at J, leaving 13 bases unmatched. CDR1 MNHEY and CDR2 SVGAGI come from the germline V gene. This CDR3 is built from 16 residues. CDR3 nucleotides: TGTGCCAGCAGTTACCAACAGGGGGCTACTGGTGGTGCCCAGCATTTT. Amino acid sequence: CASSYQQGATGGAQHF.

This rearrangement joins TRBV7-3 to TRBJ2-3; D remains unclear. The CDR3 extends over 15 amino acids. CDR1 SGHTA and CDR2 FQGTGA come from the germline V gene. Trimming cost V 11 bases and J 0 bases, with 18 bases left between them. CDR3: CAHNEAWPSTDTQYF. The CDR3 nucleotides are TGTGCCCATAACGAGGCGTGGCCTAGCACAGATACGCAGTATTTT.